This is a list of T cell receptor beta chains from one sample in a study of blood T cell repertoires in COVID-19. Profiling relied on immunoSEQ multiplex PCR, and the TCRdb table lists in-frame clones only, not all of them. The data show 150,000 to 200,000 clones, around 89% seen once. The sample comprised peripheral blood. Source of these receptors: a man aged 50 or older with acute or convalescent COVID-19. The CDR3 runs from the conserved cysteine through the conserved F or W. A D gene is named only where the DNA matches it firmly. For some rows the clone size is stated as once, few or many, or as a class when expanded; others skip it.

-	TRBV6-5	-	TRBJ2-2	TGTGCCAGCAGTTACGCGAGGTCCCTTGCGACCGGGGAGCTGTTTTTT	CASSYARSLATGELFF
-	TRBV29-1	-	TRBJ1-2	TGCAGCGTTACGGACAGTCGATATGGCTACACCTTC	CSVTDSRYGYTF
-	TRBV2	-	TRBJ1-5	TGTGCCAGCAGTGACCTGACAGTTTCTCAGCCCCAGCATTTT	CASSDLTVSQPQHF
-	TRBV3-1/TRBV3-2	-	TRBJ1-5	TGTGCCAGCAGCCAACGAGGGAACAATCAGCCCCAGCATTTT	CASSQRGNNQPQHF
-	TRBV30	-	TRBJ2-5	TGTGCCGGGACCACTAGCCGAGAGACCCAGTACTTC	CAGTTSRETQYF
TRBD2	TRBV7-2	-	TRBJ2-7	TGTGCCAGCAGCTTAGGACTAGCGGACGGATACGAGCAGTACTTC	CASSLGLADGYEQYF
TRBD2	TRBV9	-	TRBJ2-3	TGTGCCAGCAGCCCCTCTAGCGGGATGTTACATACGCAGTATTTT	CASSPSSGMLHTQYF
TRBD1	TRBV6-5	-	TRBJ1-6	TGTGCCAGCAGTTATTCCCGGCAGGGGGATTCACCCCTCCACTTT	CASSYSRQGDSPLHF
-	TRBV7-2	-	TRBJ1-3	TGTGCCAGCAGCTCTATGTCTGGAAACACCATATATTTT	CASSSMSGNTIYF
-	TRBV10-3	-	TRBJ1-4	TGTGCCATCAGTGACCCTGGAGGGGTTAATGAAAAACTGTTTTTT	CAISDPGGVNEKLFF
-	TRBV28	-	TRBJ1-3	TGTGCCAGCAGTAAGGGACTTTTTTACTCTGGAAACACCATATATTTT	CASSKGLFYSGNTIYF
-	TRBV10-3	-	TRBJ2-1	TGTGCCATCAGTGAGTCGTTAGCGGACTACAATGAGCAGTTCTTC	CAISESLADYNEQFF
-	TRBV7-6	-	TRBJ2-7	TGTGCCAGCAGCTCCCGCCCGGACAGTTCCTACGAGCAGTACTTC	CASSSRPDSSYEQYF
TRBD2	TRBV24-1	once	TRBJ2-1	TGTGCCACCAGTGAACCCTCGACTAGCGGGTTAAACAATGAGCAGTTCTTC	CATSEPSTSGLNNEQFF
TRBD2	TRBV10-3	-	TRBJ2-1	TGTGCCATCGGGACTAGCGGGGGTTATGAGCAGTTCTTC	CAIGTSGGYEQFF
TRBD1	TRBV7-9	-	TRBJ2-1	TGTGCCAGCAGCCCCTGGACAGGTCGAAGCTACAATGAGCAGTTCTTC	CASSPWTGRSYNEQFF
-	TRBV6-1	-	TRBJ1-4	TGTGCCAGCAGTGAAGCGAGGGTGACTAATGAAAAACTGTTTTTT	CASSEARVTNEKLFF
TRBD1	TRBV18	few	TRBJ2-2	TGTGCCAGCTCACCACCGAGGACAGGGACCGGGGAGCTGTTTTTT	CASSPPRTGTGELFF
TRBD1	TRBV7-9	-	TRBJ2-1	TGTGCCAGCAGCTCCCCCCGAGCCGGACAGGATCTCTGGGATGAGCAGTTCTTC	CASSSPRAGQDLWDEQFF
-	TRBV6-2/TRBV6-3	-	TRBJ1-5	TGTGCCAGCAGTTACACCTCGACGGGGAGCAATCAGCCCCAGCATTTT	CASSYTSTGSNQPQHF
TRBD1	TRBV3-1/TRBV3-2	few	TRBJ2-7	TGTGCCAGCAGCCCCCCAGACAGGGCGAAGGAGCAGTACTTC	CASSPPDRAKEQYF
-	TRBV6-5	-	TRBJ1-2	TGTGCCAGCAGCTCTAGTGCGCCTAACTATGGCTACACCTTC	CASSSSAPNYGYTF
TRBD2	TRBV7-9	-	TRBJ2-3	TGTGCCAGCAGCTTTTTGGCTAGCGGACCCACAGATACGCAGTATTTT	CASSFLASGPTDTQYF
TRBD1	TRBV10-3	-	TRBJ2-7	TGTGCCAACATCATCCGGGACAGGCGAACCTACGAGCAGTACTTC	CANIIRDRRTYEQYF
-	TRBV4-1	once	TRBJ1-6	TGCGCCAGCAGCCCCGCGTCTGTAGGGGATAATTCACCCCTCCACTTT	CASSPASVGDNSPLHF
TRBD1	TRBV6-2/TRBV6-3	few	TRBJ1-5	TGTGCCAGCAGCTTAACAGGGGATCAGCCCCAGCATTTT	CASSLTGDQPQHF
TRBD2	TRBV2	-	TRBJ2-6	TGTGCCAGCAGTGAAACCCCTCGACTAGCTTCCCACTTGCACTCTGGGGCCAACGTCCTGACTTTC	CASSETPRLASHLHSGANVLTF
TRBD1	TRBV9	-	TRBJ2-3	TGTGCCAGCAGCGTCTCCACAACAGGGGGCCGCACAGATACGCAGTATTTT	CASSVSTTGGRTDTQYF
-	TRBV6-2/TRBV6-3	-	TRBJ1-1	TGTGCCAGCAGTCTCTACAGGGTTGAAGCTTTCTTT	CASSLYRVEAFF
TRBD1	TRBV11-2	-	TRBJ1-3	TGTGCCAGCAGCCCTAGGACAGGGGCATTCTCTGGAAACACCATATATTTT	CASSPRTGAFSGNTIYF
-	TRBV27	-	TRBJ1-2	TGTGCCAGCAGTCCCGCCCCGGGACACTTATCGGGTCTTGGCTACACCTTC	CASSPAPGHLSGLGYTF
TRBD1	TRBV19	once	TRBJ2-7	TGTGCCAGTAGCCGACAGGGTCCCTACGAGCAGTACTTC	CASSRQGPYEQYF
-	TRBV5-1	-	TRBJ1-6	TGCGCCAGCAGCCCGACGACGACAACTTTGGTTAATTCACCCCTCCACTTT	CASSPTTTTLVNSPLHF
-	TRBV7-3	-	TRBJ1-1	TGTGCCAGCAGCTTAGGGTCAGGGTTAACTGAAGCTTTCTTT	CASSLGSGLTEAFF
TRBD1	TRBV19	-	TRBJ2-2	TGTGCCAGTAGGTGGACAGGGGGCGATGGTGCCGGGGAGCTGTTTTTT	CASRWTGGDGAGELFF
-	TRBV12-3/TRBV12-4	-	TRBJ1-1	TGTGCCAGCAGTTTAGGAGCTAACACTGAAGCTTTCTTT	CASSLGANTEAFF
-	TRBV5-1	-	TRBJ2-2	TGCGCCAGCAGCCCGGAGGAACACGGGACCGGGGAGCTGTTTTTT	CASSPEEHGTGELFF
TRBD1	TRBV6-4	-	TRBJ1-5	TGTGCCAGCAGTGGCAGAGTGGACAGGGGGAATCAGCCCCAGCATTTT	CASSGRVDRGNQPQHF
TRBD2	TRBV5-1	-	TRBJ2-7	TGCGCCAGCCGCCTTGGCGGGAGTTACGAGCAGTACTTC	CASRLGGSYEQYF
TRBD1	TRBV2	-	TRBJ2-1	TGTGCCAGCCCCCACCCAGGGGGCATCTACAATGAGCAGTTCTTC	CASPHPGGIYNEQFF
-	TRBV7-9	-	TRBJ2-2	TGTGCCAGCAGCCGGGAATCAAACACCGGGGAGCTGTTTTTT	CASSRESNTGELFF
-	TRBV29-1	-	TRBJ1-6	TGCAGCGTTGGACAGAATCGAAATTCACCCCTCCACTTT	CSVGQNRNSPLHF
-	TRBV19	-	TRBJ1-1	TGTGCCAGTAGTATGTTCGGTCAGGCATTGATGAACACTGAAGCTTTCTTT	CASSMFGQALMNTEAFF
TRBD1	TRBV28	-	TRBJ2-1	TGTGGCACCTATCCGGGACAGGCTTACAATGAGCAGTTCTTC	CGTYPGQAYNEQFF
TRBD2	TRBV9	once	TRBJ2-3	TGTGCCAGCAGCAGTTTATCGGGGGGGCTTCTTACAGATACGCAGTATTTT	CASSSLSGGLLTDTQYF
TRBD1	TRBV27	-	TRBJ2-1	TGTGCCAGCAGTAAGCCCGGGACAGGGGTCAATGAGCAGTTCTTC	CASSKPGTGVNEQFF
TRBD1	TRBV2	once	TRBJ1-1	TGTGCCAGCAGGCGGGACAGGGATGGGAACACTGAAGCTTTCTTT	CASRRDRDGNTEAFF
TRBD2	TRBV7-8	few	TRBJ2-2	TGTGCCAGCAGCAGATCTAGCGGGAGGGGGGTCTACACCGGGGAGCTGTTTTTT	CASSRSSGRGVYTGELFF
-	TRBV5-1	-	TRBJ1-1	TGCGCCAGTAAACACAACACTGAAGCTTTCTTT	CASKHNTEAFF
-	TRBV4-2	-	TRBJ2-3	TGTGCCAGCAGCCAAACGGGGTCCACAGATACGCAGTATTTT	CASSQTGSTDTQYF
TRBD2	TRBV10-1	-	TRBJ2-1	TGCGCCAGCAGTGACGGGCGGGAGATTCTCAATGAGCAGTTCTTC	CASSDGREILNEQFF
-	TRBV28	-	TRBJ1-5	TGTGCCAGCAGTTTTTTACAGGGCCGGCAGCCCCAGCATTTT	CASSFLQGRQPQHF
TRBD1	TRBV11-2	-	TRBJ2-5	TGTGCCAGCAACCCCGGGACAGACAAAGAGACCCAGTACTTC	CASNPGTDKETQYF